This T cell receptor (beta chain) was identified in a study of shared clonotypes between healthy human individuals (dated by TCRdb to about 2020). With respect to the entire study: The cohort included a few men and a couple of women between 18 and 49 years of age. Per donor, three plates each were used for CD4 naive and CD4 memory, two for CD8 naive, and one for CD8 memory. To estimate repertoire size and how much clonotype sharing occurs between individuals, the study deeply sequenced the blood TCR repertoires of five healthy adults. Per donor, leukapheresis produced somewhere between about 0.94 and 8.9 billion PBMCs. To increase sequencing depth and limit assay-specific biases, TCR repertoire library preparation and sequencing were carried out by different laboratories using diverse techniques. What the research found in general, with its limitations: Based on pairwise subsampling, the degree of clonotype sharing among donors was expected to be affected by sequencing depth. Larger estimated clonotype richness was generally found for naive subsets than for memory subsets. Only blood was sampled, and tissue TCR repertoires likely differ from those in blood. Higher generation probabilities were observed for clonotypes shared by all four sorted-subset donors than for non-shared clonotypes. The genetic and exposure-history diversity represented was limited by the small number of donors. Sharing across four donors was observed for about 4.8% of naive CD4, about 4% of naive CD8, roughly 2.4% of memory CD4, and roughly 0.4% of memory CD8 clonotypes. Even with the large sequencing depth, rarefaction of the sorted-subset datasets indicated that sequencing was incomplete.

CDR1 is given as SGDLS and CDR2 as YYNGEE, both from the germline V gene. Including the terminal cysteine and phenylalanine, the CDR3 comprises 14 residues. Of all the DNA, just the CDR3 is kept, 42 bases in frame from base 1. V gives up 3 bases and J gives up 4 bases, and the segment between their germline ends measures 11 bases. The donors were healthy, HIV-negative adults with no recently reported acute infections or vaccinations. All donors were Caucasian adults living in Nashville, Tennessee, USA. CD4+ T cells were enriched by magnetic negative selection, after which naive cells were positively selected on CD45RA and the negative fraction was taken as the memory subset. After blood collection by leukapheresis, PBMCs were isolated using Ficoll-Histopaque density gradient centrifugation and then cryopreserved in the vapor phase of liquid nitrogen. Purity and quantity of every magnetically sorted T cell population were checked by analytical flow cytometry. Genomic DNA was isolated from every sorted fraction and measured by UV absorbance on a Nanodrop 2000c.

Using the deep immunoSEQ assay, multiplex PCR amplified TCR CDR3 regions from genomic DNA. For each cell subset, the extracted genomic DNA was distributed evenly across all wells of several immunoSEQ 96-well plates, and each plate served as one replicate. For sorted subsets, each replicate PCR was loaded with 200 ng genomic DNA, equivalent to 25,000 to 35,000 T cell genomes. Purified libraries were measured with a Qubit 3.0 fluorometer, size-checked on a Bioanalyzer 2100, and measured again with the KAPA Library Quantification kit. Every immunoSEQ 96-well plate was sequenced on a separate single-read 150-cycle Illumina NextSeq 550 flow cell. The published analysis was carried out like this. Because the immunoSEQ output held only junctional sequences and lacked quality scores, the filtering could not match the filtering applied to full-length reads. To assign V/J genes and CDR3, sequences were annotated using PyIR, a Python wrapper for IgBLAST v1.9, with IMGT germline references. Any read was removed if the V/J assignment was weak (E-value above 1e-6), the CDR3 was missing, or the read contained stop codons, out-of-frame junctions, or ambiguous translated residues. V3J clonotypes were defined as sequences sharing the same inferred V gene, J gene, and CDR3 amino acid sequence. To compute the percentage overlap between repertoires, the number of shared unique clonotypes was divided by the size of the smaller repertoire. Repertoire richness was assessed with RTK rarefaction, the Chao1 estimator, and Recon v2.1 estimates of unobserved clonotypes. Generation probabilities were computed with OLGA for all TCRbeta clonotypes obtained by the gDNA method from a few donors. TCRdb re-hosts the immuneACCESS table, in-frame sequences only. Its copies lack some clones; in the studies checked, an unresolved V gene accounts for under half of them, and the cause for the rest is not known. V, J and clone size are those of that table, while D and trimming were read from the DNA. The table for this sample lists 2 million to 2.5 million clones; around 92% of them were counted only once. Of the sample, roughly 0.34% is held by the ten largest clones.

This clone was detected once. Its target antigen remains unknown. No qualities accompany the bases; no much larger clone lies one base away. The sample holds other DNA sequences that translate to the same CDR3. Sequenced: naive CD4+ T cells from PBMCs. The meaning of the sample's cell subset or site label: CD45RA+ positively selected. The receptor was isolated from a man between 18 and 35 years old in good health. Some clones in this sample may be carry-over from other donors' samples. The chain was built from TRBV9 and TRBJ1-5, with a tentative D gene TRBD1 over 5 matching bases. The CDR3 protein is CASSGTGVNQPQHF. The bases read TGTGCCAGCAGCGGCACAGGTGTTAATCAGCCCCAGCATTTT.